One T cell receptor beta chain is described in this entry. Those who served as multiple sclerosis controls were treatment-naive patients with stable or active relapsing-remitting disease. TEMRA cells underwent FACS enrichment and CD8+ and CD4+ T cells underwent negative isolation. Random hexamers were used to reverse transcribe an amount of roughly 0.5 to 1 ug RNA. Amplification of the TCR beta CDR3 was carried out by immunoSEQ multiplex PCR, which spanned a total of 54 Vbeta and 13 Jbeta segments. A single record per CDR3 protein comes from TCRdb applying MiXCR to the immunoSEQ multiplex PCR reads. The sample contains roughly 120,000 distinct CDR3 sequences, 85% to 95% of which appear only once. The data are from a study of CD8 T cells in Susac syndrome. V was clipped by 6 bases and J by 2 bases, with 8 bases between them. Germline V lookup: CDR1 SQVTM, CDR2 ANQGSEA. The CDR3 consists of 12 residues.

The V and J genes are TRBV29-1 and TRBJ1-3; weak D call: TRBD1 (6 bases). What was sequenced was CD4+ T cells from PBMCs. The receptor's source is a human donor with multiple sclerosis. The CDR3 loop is CSVGTTGNTIYF. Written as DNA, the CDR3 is TGCAGCGTGGGGACAACTGGAAACACCATATATTTT.